These 32 T cell receptor beta chains were sequenced from one sample in a study of shared clonotypes between healthy human individuals. The assay was immunoSEQ multiplex PCR, and TCRdb's table has in-frame clones only and misses some. The sample shows 170,000 or so clones, around 63% of them seen only once. The sample was memory CD4+ T cells sorted from blood. Documented subset: CD45RA-negative fraction. These receptors originate from a man aged 25-45 years in good health.

This rearrangement joins TRBV25-1 to TRBJ2-7; D uncertain. The CDR3 loop spans 13 amino acids. Deletions cut 1 base from V and 2 bases from J, with 6 bases between. Per germline, CDR1 MGHDK and CDR2 SYGVNS. The CDR3 reads CASSESGTYEQYF. For the CDR3, the DNA is TGTGCCAGCAGTGAATCTGGAACCTACGAGCAGTACTTC.

The chain couples TRBV9 to TRBJ1-1; D may be TRBD1 (5 bases). Trimming stripped 4 bases from V and 2 bases from J, with 15 bases between. Germline V lookup: CDR1 SGDLS, CDR2 YYNGEE. The CDR3 extends over 15 amino acids. Written as DNA, the CDR3 is TGTGCCAGCAGCAACCGACAGTCACCTAACACTGAAGCTTTCTTT. Encoded protein: CASSNRQSPNTEAFF.

V is TRBV5-5 and J is TRBJ2-5, with D hard to call. The length of the CDR3 is 15 residues. The germline V gene encodes CDR1 SGHKS and CDR2 YYEKEE (reference sequence). Trimming took off 4 bases at V and 1 base at J, with 14 bases between the two ends. In DNA form, the CDR3 reads TGTGCCAGCAGCCGTGAGCAGTGGGCCCAAGAGACCCAGTACTTC. Amino acids: CASSREQWAQETQYF. The full variable domain, its missing parts supplied by reference TRBV5-5 and TRBJ2-5, is DAGVTQSPTHLIKTRGQQVTLRCSPISGHKSVSWYQQVLGQGPQFIFQYYEKEERGRGNFPDRFSARQFPNYSSELNVNALLLGDSALYLCASSREQWAQETQYFGPGTRLLVL.

V and J are TRBV19 and TRBJ2-6; D may be TRBD2 (5 bases). Trimming removed 3 bases at V and 5 bases at J, with 11 bases between. The CDR3 runs to 15 residues. Looked up from germline, CDR1 is LNHDA and CDR2 is SQIVND (reference sequence). As DNA, the CDR3 is TGTGCCAGTAGTATCCAGGAGGCCTGGGCCAACGTCCTGACTTTC. Amino acids: CASSIQEAWANVLTF.

This sequence joins TRBV2 and TRBJ1-1, with 8 positions matching TRBD1. Unmatched junction bases numbered 8, after V lost 5 bases and J lost 3 bases. Per the germline V gene, CDR1 is SNHLY and CDR2 is FYNNEI. This CDR3 spans 15 amino acids. The CDR3 loop is CASSPRTGRDTEAFF. CDR3 DNA sequence: TGTGCCAGCAGTCCTAGGACAGGGCGGGACACTGAAGCTTTCTTT.

The chain recombines TRBV4-1 with TRBJ2-3, with TRBD2 matching 10 bases. CDR1 is MGHRA, CDR2 YSYEKL, per germline. This CDR3 contains 17 residues. V dropped 1 base and J dropped 5; count of bases not matched to a gene: 9. CDR3 sequence: CASSQGRLAGGIDTQYF. CDR3 DNA sequence: TGCGCCAGCAGCCAAGGCCGATTAGCGGGAGGAATAGATACGCAGTATTTT.

This chain links TRBV5-6 with TRBJ2-7; D unclear. Germline loops: CDR1 SGHDT, CDR2 YYEEEE. The CDR3 totals 13 residues. V lost 4 bases to trimming and J lost 3 bases, with 11 bases between them. In DNA form, the CDR3 reads TGTGCCAGCAGCAAACCGGACGGCTACGAGCAGTACTTC. Translating gives CASSKPDGYEQYF.

This chain links TRBV6-5 with TRBJ2-7, with 9 positions matching TRBD1. CDR1 is MNHEY, CDR2 SVGAGI, per germline. There are 13 residues in the CDR3. V lost 5 bases and J lost 4; bases outside the gene matches: 3. CDR3 coding DNA: TGTGCCAGCAGTCACAGGGGGCGGTACGAGCAGTACTTC. This codes for CASSHRGRYEQYF.

This sequence joins TRBV6-5 and TRBJ2-5; no clear D gene. Germline V lookup: CDR1 MNHEY, CDR2 SVGAGI. This CDR3 is built from 12 residues. The germline V and J ends were trimmed by 2 bases and 5 bases, with 6 bases remaining between them. CDR3 residues: CASSYDLETQYF. The CDR3 DNA reads as TGTGCCAGCAGTTACGACTTGGAGACCCAGTACTTC.

The rearrangement uses TRBV5-6 and TRBJ1-3, with D possibly TRBD1 on 5 matching bases. The CDR3 runs 16 residues. V was clipped by 3 bases and J by 2 bases, with 15 bases between them. Germline V lookup: CDR1 SGHDT, CDR2 YYEEEE. This CDR3 reads CASSWDPGTPGNTIYF. CDR3 nucleotide sequence: TGTGCCAGCAGCTGGGATCCAGGGACCCCTGGAAACACCATATATTTT.

This clone was seen just once. This chain connects TRBV12-5 to TRBJ2-3; TRBD2 aligns across 15 bases. Germline assignment: CDR1 LGHNT and CDR2 FRNRAP. This CDR3 is built from 16 residues. Trimming cost V 6 bases and J 3 bases; bases outside gene matches: 4. The CDR3 loop is CASGPGLAGGTDTQYF. Here the CDR3 DNA reads TGTGCTAGTGGACCAGGACTAGCGGGAGGGACAGATACGCAGTATTTT.

J is TRBJ2-7 and V is TRBV5-4; 7 nucleotides agree with TRBD1. V lost 5 bases to trimming and J lost 4 bases; unmatched junction nucleotides: 12. CDR1 and CDR2 (germline): SGHNT, YYREEE (reference sequence). The CDR3 is 15 amino acids. Written as DNA, the CDR3 is TGTGCCAGCAGTTCCTTCCGGGACAGCACTTACGAGCAGTACTTC. This codes for CASSSFRDSTYEQYF. The full variable domain, completed using reference TRBV5-4 and TRBJ2-7, is ETGVTQSPTHLIKTRGQQVTLRCSSQSGHNTVSWYQQALGQGPQFIFQYYREEENGRGNFPPRFSGLQFPNYSSELNVNALELDDSALYLCASSSFRDSTYEQYFGPGTRLTVT.

This chain links TRBV15 with TRBJ1-1; D not certain. This CDR3 has 14 amino acids. From germline, CDR1 is LNHNV and CDR2 YYDKDF (reference sequence). The V end lost 6 bases, the J end lost 9 bases, and 20 bases lay between the germline ends. CDR3 DNA: TGTGCCACCAGGGTCCTAACTCAAACACCGAAAGCTTTCTTT. It codes for CATRVLTQTPKAFF. The full variable domain, rest sourced from reference TRBV15 and TRBJ1-1, is DAMVIQNPRYQVTQFGKPVTLSCSQTLNHNVMYWYQQKSSQAPKLLFHYYDKDFNNEADTPDNFQSRRPNTSFCFLDIRSPGLGDTAMYLCATRVLTQTPKAFFGQGTRLTVV.

This clone was seen more than once but under ten times. The genes are TRBV4-1 and TRBJ1-5, with 7 bases lining up with TRBD1. Looked up from germline, CDR1 is MGHRA and CDR2 is YSYEKL. The CDR3 loop spans 16 amino acids. V lost 1 base, J lost 7 bases, and 10 bases stayed unmatched. CDR3 region: CASSQAQDRTGQPQHF. CDR3 coding DNA: TGCGCCAGCAGCCAAGCCCAGGACAGGACCGGACAGCCCCAGCATTTT.

V and J are TRBV18 and TRBJ1-2, with 7 bases matching TRBD1. CDR1 is KGHSH and CDR2 is LQKENI in the germline V gene. J was trimmed by 4 bases and V by 3 bases; bases with no gene match: 8. The CDR3 extends over 15 amino acids. For the CDR3, the DNA is TGTGCCAGCTCACCTCCGTCCAGGGGGGGCTATGGCTACACCTTC. Amino acids: CASSPPSRGGYGYTF. Full variable domain (missing parts from reference TRBV18 and TRBJ1-2): NAGVMQNPRHLVRRRGQEARLRCSPMKGHSHVYWYRQLPEEGLKFMVYLQKENIIDESGMPKERFSAEFPKEGPSILRIQQVVRGDSAAYFCASSPPSRGGYGYTFGSGTRLTVV.

The V and J genes are TRBV18 and TRBJ2-7, with 7 bases identical to TRBD2. This CDR3 contains 15 residues. V was pared by 6 bases and J by 3 bases, with 11 bases of the junction left unmatched. Germline V gene sequence: CDR1 KGHSH, CDR2 LQKENI. The CDR3 sequence: CASSSKTSHLYEQYF. The CDR3 DNA reads TGTGCCAGCTCCAGTAAGACTAGCCATCTCTACGAGCAGTACTTC.

This clone was counted a few times. The gene calls are TRBV15 and TRBJ2-1; 10 nucleotides line up with TRBD2. The CDR3 sequence is 13 residues long. Per the germline V gene, CDR1 is LNHNV and CDR2 is YYDKDF (reference sequence). Unmatched junction bases numbered 1, after V lost 6 bases and J lost 5 bases. CDR3 in amino acids: CATRLAGDNEQFF. Here the CDR3 DNA reads TGTGCCACCAGGCTAGCGGGAGACAATGAGCAGTTCTTC.

The count of this clone is one. The chain has TRBV11-1 and TRBJ2-5; D call uncertain. The ends were cut back, 0 bases at V and 2 bases at J, with 7 bases in the middle. The CDR3 is 14 amino acids. Germline-derived CDR1 and CDR2 are SGHAT and FQDESV (reference sequence). The CDR3 nucleotides are TGTGCCAGCAGCTTAGCACAGCCTCAAGAGACCCAGTACTTC. Translated, it gives CASSLAQPQETQYF. Full variable domain (rest looked up from reference TRBV11-1 and TRBJ2-5): EAEVAQSPRYKITEKSQAVAFWCDPISGHATLYWYRQILGQGPELLVQFQDESVVDDSQLPKDRFSAERLKGVDSTLKIQPAELGDSAMYLCASSLAQPQETQYFGPGTRLLVL.

This rearrangement joins TRBV18 to TRBJ2-7; D is unresolved. CDR3 length: 12 amino acids. CDR1 KGHSH and CDR2 LQKENI come from the germline V gene. V was pared by 2 bases and J by 0 bases, with 2 bases between. The CDR3 DNA reads TGTGCCAGCTCACCAGCCTCCTACGAGCAGTACTTC. As protein: CASSPASYEQYF.

This clone was counted only a few times. The V call is TRBV5-1, the J call TRBJ1-2; D is unresolved. This CDR3 region has 15 residues. Germline V gives CDR1 SGHRS, CDR2 YFSETQ. V was clipped by 5 bases and J by 0 bases, with 14 bases between them. This CDR3 is CASSVGRGTNYGYTF. The CDR3 nucleotides read TGCGCCAGCAGTGTAGGTCGTGGGACTAACTATGGCTACACCTTC.

In this sample, this clone turned up once. This chain links TRBV9 with TRBJ2-3; unclear D gene. CDR3 size: 15 residues. The germline gives CDR1 SGDLS, CDR2 YYNGEE. Trimming took 0 bases from V and 0 from J, leaving 8 bases between them. The CDR3 nucleotides read TGTGCCAGCAGCGTAGGGTCCTCTAGCACAGATACGCAGTATTTT. It translates to CASSVGSSSTDTQYF. The full variable domain, in which reference TRBV9 and TRBJ2-3 provide the parts outside the CDR3, is DSGVTQTPKHLITATGQRVTLRCSPRSGDLSVYWYQQSLDQGLQFLIQYYNGEERAKGNILERFSAQQFPDLHSELNLSSLELGDSALYFCASSVGSSSTDTQYFGPGTRLTVL.

This rearrangement joins TRBV25-1 to TRBJ1-1, with D tentatively TRBD1 (6 bases). Germline-derived CDR1 and CDR2 are MGHDK and SYGVNS. This CDR3 has 14 amino acids. Trimming cost V 4 bases and J 5 bases, with 14 bases left between them. In DNA form, the CDR3 reads TGTGCCAGCAGTGCGCCACAGGGCCGGACTGAAGCTTTCTTT. Encoded protein: CASSAPQGRTEAFF.

The chain uses TRBV7-2 and TRBJ2-5; D gene uncertain. V lost 0 bases to trimming and J lost 5 bases, with 7 bases between them. Germline V CDR1 and CDR2: SGHTA, FQGNSA. The CDR3 runs 13 residues. CDR3 sequence: CASSLAVRETQYF. CDR3 nucleotide sequence: TGTGCCAGCAGCTTAGCTGTCCGGGAGACCCAGTACTTC.

J is TRBJ2-7 and V is TRBV28, with 7 bases lining up with TRBD1. V gave up 4 bases and J gave up 4 bases; unmatched junction bases: 13. The CDR3 has 16 residues. Per germline, CDR1 MDHEN and CDR2 SYDVKM. The DNA for the CDR3 is TGTGCCAGCAGTTCAACCCTCCACAGGGGAAAGTACGAGCAGTACTTC. Translated, it gives CASSSTLHRGKYEQYF.

J is TRBJ2-7 and V is TRBV7-2, with 10 bases identical to TRBD2. The CDR3 loop spans 14 amino acids. J was trimmed by 5 bases and V by 5 bases; bases with no gene match: 6. CDR1 and CDR2 from the germline V gene are SGHTA and FQGNSA. CDR3 sequence reads: CASSATGTSDEQYF. CDR3 nucleotides: TGTGCCAGCAGCGCGACCGGGACTAGCGACGAGCAGTACTTC.

The chain is built from TRBV5-1 and TRBJ2-5; the D call may be TRBD1 or TRBD2 (6 bases each). Germline values: CDR1 SGHRS, CDR2 YFSETQ. V lost 7 bases, J lost 3 bases, and 13 bases lay in between. There are 13 residues in the CDR3. CDR3 in DNA: TGCGCCAGCGCCGGGGGCGGAGAAGAGACCCAGTACTTC. It is translated as CASAGGGEETQYF.

V gene TRBV7-2 combines with J gene TRBJ2-7; weak D call: TRBD2 (6 bases). Trimming stripped 1 base from V and 2 bases from J, with 12 bases between. This CDR3 contains 15 residues. Germline CDR1 SGHTA, CDR2 FQGNSA. The CDR3 spells CASSLVGAGTYEQYF. The CDR3 DNA sequence: TGTGCCAGCAGCTTAGTTGGGGCGGGGACCTACGAGCAGTACTTC.

In its sample, this clone was seen many times. V gene TRBV7-2 combines with J gene TRBJ1-1; D ambiguous. The CDR3 covers 14 residues. Trimming removed 0 bases at V and 0 bases at J, with 5 bases between. CDR1 and CDR2 from the germline V gene are SGHTA and FQGNSA. CDR3 bases: TGTGCCAGCAGCTTAGCGCATTTGAACACTGAAGCTTTCTTT. The encoded protein is CASSLAHLNTEAFF. Combining the CDR3 with reference TRBV7-2 and TRBJ1-1 gives the whole variable domain GAGVSQSPSNKVTEKGKDVELRCDPISGHTALYWYRQSLGQGLEFLIYFQGNSAPDKSGLPSDRFSAERTGGSVSTLTIQRTQQEDSAVYLCASSLAHLNTEAFFGQGTRLTVV.

This clone is a singleton in its sample. Distinct nucleotide sequences in the sample also encode this CDR3. V usage is TRBV28 and J usage is TRBJ1-2, with D hard to call. V lost 3 bases and J lost 4, with 6 bases in between. The CDR3 has 12 amino acids. From germline, CDR1 is MDHEN and CDR2 SYDVKM. DNA of the CDR3: TGTGCCAGCAGTTTGCGCCTCTATGGCTACACCTTC. This gives the protein CASSLRLYGYTF.

The gene calls are TRBV9 and TRBJ2-4, with TRBD2 matching 10 bases. The CDR3 sequence is 16 residues long. J gave up 2 bases and V 0 bases, and 2 bases lay outside the gene matches. In germline, CDR1 is SGDLS, CDR2 YYNGEE. The CDR3 sequence is CASSVAAGGSKNIQYF. The CDR3 DNA sequence: TGTGCCAGCAGCGTAGCAGCGGGGGGGTCCAAAAACATTCAGTACTTC. Complete variable domain (other parts from reference TRBV9 and TRBJ2-4): DSGVTQTPKHLITATGQRVTLRCSPRSGDLSVYWYQQSLDQGLQFLIQYYNGEERAKGNILERFSAQQFPDLHSELNLSSLELGDSALYFCASSVAAGGSKNIQYFGAGTRLSVL.

The chain links TRBV27 to TRBJ2-7; TRBD2 is a possible D gene (5 bases). Germline loops: CDR1 MNHEY, CDR2 SMNVEV (reference sequence). The CDR3 has 14 amino acids. V was clipped by 0 bases and J by 3 bases, with 9 bases between them. The CDR3 DNA follows: TGTGCCAGCAGTTTATCGCCGGGAAACTACGAGCAGTACTTC. The encoded protein is CASSLSPGNYEQYF.

The chain carries TRBV11-2 and TRBJ2-7, with TRBD1 identical over 10 bases. J lost 5 bases, V lost 2 bases, and 3 bases had no gene match. CDR1 is SGHAT and CDR2 is FQNNGV in the germline V gene. The CDR3 has 14 residues. The DNA for the CDR3 is TGTGCCAGCAGCTTACTGACAGGGGGCGACGAGCAGTACTTC. It translates to CASSLLTGGDEQYF.